In its sample, the clone carrying this T cell receptor beta chain was seen a few times. Its specificity is unknown. RNA in amounts of roughly 0.5 to 1 ug was reverse transcribed with random hexamers. Multiplex immunoSEQ PCR targeted 54 Vbeta and 13 Jbeta TCR beta segments. TCRdb itself ran the immunoSEQ multiplex PCR reads through MiXCR, one entry per CDR3 protein. The sample shows tens of thousands of distinct CDR3 sequences, around 94% of them seen only once. The data are from a study of CD8 T cells in Susac syndrome. Whole-study findings and limits: The CD4+ T cell repertoires from Susac syndrome exhibited no clonal expansion. As the study acknowledged, the number of individuals in its TCR sequencing and HLA analysis was relatively small.

Sequencing targeted TCR beta in blood CD8+ and CD4+ T cells. J was trimmed by 6 bases and V by 5 bases; bases with no gene match: 6. Germline CDR1 and CDR2: SGHAT and FQNNGV. The CDR3 runs to 13 residues. The rearrangement joins TRBV11-2 to TRBJ2-7; 8 positions agree with TRBD1. The specimen sequenced was CD4+ T cells from PBMCs. This TCR was sampled from a human donor with Susac syndrome. The CDR3 DNA reads TGTGCCAGCAGCCCGGACAGGGAACGCGAGCAGTACTTC. Translated: CASSPDREREQYF.